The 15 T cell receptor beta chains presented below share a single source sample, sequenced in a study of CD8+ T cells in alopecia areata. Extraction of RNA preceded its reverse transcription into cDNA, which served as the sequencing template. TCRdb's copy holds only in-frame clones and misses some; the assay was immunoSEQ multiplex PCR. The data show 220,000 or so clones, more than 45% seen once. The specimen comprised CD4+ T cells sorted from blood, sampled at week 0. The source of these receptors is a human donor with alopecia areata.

The CDR3 DNA follows: TGCGCCACCGGGACTAGCGGCGGCTCCTACAATGAGCAGTTCTTC. Translating gives CATGTSGGSYNEQFF. The chain couples TRBV5-1 to TRBJ2-1; 11 bases match TRBD2. This CDR3 is built from 15 residues. The V segment lost 9 bases and the J segment 0 bases; nucleotides outside the gene matches: 5. CDR1 is SGHRS, CDR2 YFSETQ, per germline.

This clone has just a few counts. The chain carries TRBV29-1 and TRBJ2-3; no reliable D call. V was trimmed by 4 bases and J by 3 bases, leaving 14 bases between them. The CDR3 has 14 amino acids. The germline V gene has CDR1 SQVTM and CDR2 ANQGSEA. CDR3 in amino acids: CSVGSILRTDTQYF. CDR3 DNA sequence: TGCAGCGTTGGGAGTATTTTACGAACAGATACGCAGTATTTT.

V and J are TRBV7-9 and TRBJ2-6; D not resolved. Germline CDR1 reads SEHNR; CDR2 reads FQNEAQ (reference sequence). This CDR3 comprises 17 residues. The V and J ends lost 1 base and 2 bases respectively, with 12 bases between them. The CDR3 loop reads CASSLDPQVAGANVLTF. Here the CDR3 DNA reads TGTGCCAGCAGCTTAGACCCCCAGGTTGCTGGGGCCAACGTCCTGACTTTC.

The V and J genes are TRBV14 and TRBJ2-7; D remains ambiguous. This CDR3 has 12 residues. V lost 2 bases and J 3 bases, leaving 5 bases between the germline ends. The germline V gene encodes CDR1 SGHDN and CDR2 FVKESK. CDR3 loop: CASSQLGYEQYF. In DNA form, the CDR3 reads TGTGCCAGCAGCCAATTAGGCTACGAGCAGTACTTC.

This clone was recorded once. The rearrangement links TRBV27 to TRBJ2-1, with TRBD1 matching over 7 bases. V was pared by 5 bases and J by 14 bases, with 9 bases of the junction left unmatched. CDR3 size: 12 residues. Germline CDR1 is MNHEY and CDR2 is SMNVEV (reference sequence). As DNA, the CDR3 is TGTGCCAGCAGTGAACGGACAGGAAGGGAGTTCTTC. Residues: CASSERTGREFF.

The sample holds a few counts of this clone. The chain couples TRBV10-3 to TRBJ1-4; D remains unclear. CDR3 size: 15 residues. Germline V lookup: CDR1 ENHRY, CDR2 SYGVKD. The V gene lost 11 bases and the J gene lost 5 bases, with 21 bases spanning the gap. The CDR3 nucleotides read TGTGCCTCCCTCCGTCCGGCCAGCTTGAATGAAAAACTGTTTTTT. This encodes CASLRPASLNEKLFF.

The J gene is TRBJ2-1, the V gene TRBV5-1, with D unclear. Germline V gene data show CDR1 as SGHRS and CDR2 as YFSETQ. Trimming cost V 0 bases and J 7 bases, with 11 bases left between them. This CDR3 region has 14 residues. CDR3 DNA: TGCGCCAGCAGCTTGGGCGGTCTCGGGAATGAGCAGTTCTTC. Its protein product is CASSLGGLGNEQFF.

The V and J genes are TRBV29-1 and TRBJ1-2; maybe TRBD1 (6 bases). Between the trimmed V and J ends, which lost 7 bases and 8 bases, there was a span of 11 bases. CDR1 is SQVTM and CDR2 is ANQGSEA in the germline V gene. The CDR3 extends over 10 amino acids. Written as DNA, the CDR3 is TGCAGCGCAGGGGCGCAGGGCTACACCTTC. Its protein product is CSAGAQGYTF.

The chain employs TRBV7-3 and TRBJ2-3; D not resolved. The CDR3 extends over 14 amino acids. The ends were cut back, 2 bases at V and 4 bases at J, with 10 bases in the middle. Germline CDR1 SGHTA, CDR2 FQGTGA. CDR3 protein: CASSLGTIPDTQYF. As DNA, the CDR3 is TGTGCCAGCAGCTTAGGAACCATCCCAGATACGCAGTATTTT.

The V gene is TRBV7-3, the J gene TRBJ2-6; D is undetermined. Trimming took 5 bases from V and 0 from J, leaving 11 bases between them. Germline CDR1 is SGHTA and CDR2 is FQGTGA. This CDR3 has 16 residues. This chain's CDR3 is CASSTGPSSGANVLTF. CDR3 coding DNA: TGTGCCAGCAGCACGGGTCCCAGCTCTGGGGCCAACGTCCTGACTTTC.

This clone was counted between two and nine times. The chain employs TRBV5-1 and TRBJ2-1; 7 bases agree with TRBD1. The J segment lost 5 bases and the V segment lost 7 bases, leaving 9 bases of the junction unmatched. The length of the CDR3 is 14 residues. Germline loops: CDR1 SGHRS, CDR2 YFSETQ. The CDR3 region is CASSKTGRDNEQFF. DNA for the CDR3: TGCGCCAGCTCCAAGACAGGGAGAGACAATGAGCAGTTCTTC.

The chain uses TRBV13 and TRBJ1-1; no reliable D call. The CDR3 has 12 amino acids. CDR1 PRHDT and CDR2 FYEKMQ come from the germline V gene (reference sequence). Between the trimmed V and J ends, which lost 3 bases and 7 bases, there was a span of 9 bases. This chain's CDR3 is CASSFGVYEAFF. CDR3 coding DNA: TGTGCCAGCAGCTTTGGGGTGTATGAAGCTTTCTTT.

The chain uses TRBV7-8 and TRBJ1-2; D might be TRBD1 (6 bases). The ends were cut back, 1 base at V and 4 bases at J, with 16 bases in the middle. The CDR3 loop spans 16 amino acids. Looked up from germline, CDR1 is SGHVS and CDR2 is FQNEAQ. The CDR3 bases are TGTGCCAGCAGCTTAGTCGGACAGATACCCGCCTATGGCTACACCTTC. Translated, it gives CASSLVGQIPAYGYTF.

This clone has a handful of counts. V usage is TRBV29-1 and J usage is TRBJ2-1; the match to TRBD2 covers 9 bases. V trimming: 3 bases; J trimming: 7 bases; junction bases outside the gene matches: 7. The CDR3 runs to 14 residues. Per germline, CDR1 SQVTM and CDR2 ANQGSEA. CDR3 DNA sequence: TGCAGCGTTGATGCGGGAGGGCTCGGGAATGAGCAGTTCTTC. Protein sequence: CSVDAGGLGNEQFF.

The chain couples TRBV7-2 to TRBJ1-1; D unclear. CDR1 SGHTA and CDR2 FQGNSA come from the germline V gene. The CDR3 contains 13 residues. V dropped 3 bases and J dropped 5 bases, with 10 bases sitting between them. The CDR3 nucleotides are TGTGCCAGCAGCTTTTCATCTGATACTGAAGCTTTCTTT. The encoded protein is CASSFSSDTEAFF.